The rows below give T cell receptor beta chains drawn from one sample of a study of blood T cell repertoires in COVID-19. TCRdb's table, derived via immunoSEQ multiplex PCR, lists solely in-frame clones and lacks some. The sample holds tens of thousands of clones, 90% to 95% seen once. The specimen sequenced was peripheral blood. These receptors were taken from a woman between 50 and 59 years old in a cohort sampled during active COVID-19. Both conserved end residues are part of each CDR3. Fields, in order: CDR3 protein, CDR3 DNA, V gene, clone size, J gene, D gene. The D gene is left open where the match is weak. A clone size is listed for some rows: how often the clone was seen (once, few, many), or a class if it is expanded.

CDR3aa: CAWSVLVNTEAFF
CDR3nt: TGTGCCTGGAGTGTACTCGTGAACACTGAAGCTTTCTTT
v_gene: TRBV30
abundance: few
j_gene: TRBJ1-1
d_gene: NA

CDR3aa: CASSTNQDSVSDGYTF
CDR3nt: TGTGCCAGCTCAACCAATCAGGATTCCGTCTCGGATGGCTACACCTTC
v_gene: TRBV18
abundance: NA
j_gene: TRBJ1-2
d_gene: NA

CDR3aa: CASSQARQETQYF
CDR3nt: TGTGCCAGCAGCCAAGCCAGACAAGAGACCCAGTACTTC
v_gene: TRBV3-1/TRBV3-2
abundance: NA
j_gene: TRBJ2-5
d_gene: NA

CDR3aa: CAIKRANGSSYNSPLHF
CDR3nt: TGTGCCATCAAGAGGGCAAACGGGAGCTCCTATAATTCACCCCTCCACTTT
v_gene: TRBV10-3
abundance: NA
j_gene: TRBJ1-6
d_gene: NA

CDR3aa: CAIRASNVVVF
CDR3nt: TGTGCCATCAGAGCTTCAAACGTCGTAGTCTTC
v_gene: TRBV10-3
abundance: once
j_gene: TRBJ2-1
d_gene: NA

CDR3aa: CASSPLAGPYEQYF
CDR3nt: TGTGCCAGCAGCCCTCTAGCGGGGCCCTACGAGCAGTACTTC
v_gene: TRBV9
abundance: NA
j_gene: TRBJ2-7
d_gene: TRBD2

CDR3aa: CSASGSSGSWAQYF
CDR3nt: TGCAGTGCTAGTGGTAGTAGCGGTTCTTGGGCCCAGTACTTC
v_gene: TRBV20-1
abundance: NA
j_gene: TRBJ2-5
d_gene: NA

CDR3aa: CASSLTGHYGYTF
CDR3nt: TGTGCCAGCTCGCTCACAGGGCACTATGGCTACACCTTC
v_gene: TRBV18
abundance: NA
j_gene: TRBJ1-2
d_gene: NA

CDR3aa: CASSAFRVPSTDTQYF
CDR3nt: TGTGCCAGCAGCGCCTTCAGGGTACCTAGCACAGATACGCAGTATTTT
v_gene: TRBV7-9
abundance: NA
j_gene: TRBJ2-3
d_gene: NA

CDR3aa: CASSHRLAGATDTQYF
CDR3nt: TGTGCCAGCAGCCACCGACTAGCGGGAGCCACAGATACGCAGTATTTT
v_gene: TRBV11-3
abundance: NA
j_gene: TRBJ2-3
d_gene: TRBD2

CDR3aa: CASSPTGGSYNEQFF
CDR3nt: TGTGCCAGCTCACCGACAGGGGGCTCCTACAATGAGCAGTTCTTC
v_gene: TRBV18
abundance: NA
j_gene: TRBJ2-1
d_gene: TRBD1

CDR3aa: CASSLGLAQSSF
CDR3nt: TGTGCCAGCAGTCTAGGACTAGCGCAGTCTTCTTTT
v_gene: TRBV28
abundance: NA
j_gene: TRBJ2-3
d_gene: TRBD2

CDR3aa: CASSSGRGYGYTF
CDR3nt: TGTGCCAGCAGTTCTGGACGGGGTTATGGCTACACCTTC
v_gene: TRBV12-3/TRBV12-4
abundance: NA
j_gene: TRBJ1-2
d_gene: NA

CDR3aa: CASSLRTSGRSGKTQYF
CDR3nt: TGCGCCAGCAGCCTTAGGACTAGCGGGAGATCAGGAAAGACCCAGTACTTC
v_gene: TRBV5-1
abundance: NA
j_gene: TRBJ2-5
d_gene: TRBD2

CDR3aa: CSVGASNTEAFF
CDR3nt: TGCAGCGTTGGGGCCTCAAACACTGAAGCTTTCTTT
v_gene: TRBV29-1
abundance: NA
j_gene: TRBJ1-1
d_gene: NA

CDR3aa: CASMGAGDNQPQHF
CDR3nt: TGCGCCAGCATGGGCGCCGGGGACAATCAGCCCCAGCATTTT
v_gene: TRBV10-2
abundance: NA
j_gene: TRBJ1-5
d_gene: NA

CDR3aa: CATSLSGRSDEQFF
CDR3nt: TGTGCCACCAGCCTTAGCGGGAGGTCCGATGAGCAGTTCTTC
v_gene: TRBV15
abundance: NA
j_gene: TRBJ2-1
d_gene: TRBD2

CDR3aa: CASSPGSGYNEQFF
CDR3nt: TGTGCCAGCAGCCCGGGAAGCGGGTACAATGAGCAGTTCTTC
v_gene: TRBV7-3
abundance: NA
j_gene: TRBJ2-1
d_gene: NA

CDR3aa: CASSSSGTSGINEQYF
CDR3nt: TGTGCCAGCAGCTCCTCCGGGACTAGCGGGATAAACGAGCAGTACTTC
v_gene: TRBV7-6
abundance: NA
j_gene: TRBJ2-7
d_gene: TRBD2

CDR3aa: CASSFLTGHDGYTF
CDR3nt: TGTGCCAGCAGTTTCCTGACAGGCCACGATGGCTACACCTTC
v_gene: TRBV28
abundance: NA
j_gene: TRBJ1-2
d_gene: NA

CDR3aa: CASSVDRRDAFF
CDR3nt: TGCGCCAGCAGCGTGGACAGGCGTGATGCTTTCTTT
v_gene: TRBV5-1
abundance: NA
j_gene: TRBJ1-1
d_gene: TRBD1

CDR3aa: CASSGAALRTDTQYF
CDR3nt: TGTGCCAGCAGCGGTGCGGCCCTCCGCACAGATACGCAGTATTTT
v_gene: TRBV2
abundance: NA
j_gene: TRBJ2-3
d_gene: NA

CDR3aa: CASSMQGPTEAFF
CDR3nt: TGTGCCAGTAGTATGCAGGGCCCGACTGAAGCTTTCTTT
v_gene: TRBV19
abundance: NA
j_gene: TRBJ1-1
d_gene: NA

CDR3aa: CASSHSGQLTDTQYF
CDR3nt: TGCGCCAGCAGCCACTCCGGACAACTCACAGATACGCAGTATTTT
v_gene: TRBV4-1
abundance: NA
j_gene: TRBJ2-3
d_gene: NA

CDR3aa: CASSLQRETDTQYF
CDR3nt: TGTGCCAGCAGCTTACAGAGGGAGACAGATACGCAGTATTTT
v_gene: TRBV7-9
abundance: NA
j_gene: TRBJ2-3
d_gene: NA

CDR3aa: CASSPEGTGMRQPQHF
CDR3nt: TGTGCCAGTAGTCCCGAGGGGACAGGGATGAGACAGCCCCAGCATTTT
v_gene: TRBV19
abundance: NA
j_gene: TRBJ1-5
d_gene: TRBD1

CDR3aa: CASSGGRADTQYF
CDR3nt: TGTGCCAGCAGTGGGGGGAGGGCAGATACGCAGTATTTT
v_gene: TRBV2
abundance: NA
j_gene: TRBJ2-3
d_gene: TRBD2

CDR3aa: CASYFVGTGFAHPAVDTQYF
CDR3nt: TGTGCCAGTTATTTCGTCGGGACAGGGTTTGCCCACCCCGCGGTGGATACGCAGTATTTT
v_gene: TRBV2
abundance: NA
j_gene: TRBJ2-3
d_gene: TRBD1

CDR3aa: CASKQQGPSSYNEQFF
CDR3nt: TGTGCCAGCAAACAACAGGGCCCGAGCTCCTACAATGAGCAGTTCTTC
v_gene: TRBV2
abundance: NA
j_gene: TRBJ2-1
d_gene: NA

CDR3aa: CATSDLQGTGDGYTF
CDR3nt: TGTGCCACCAGTGATTTGCAAGGGACAGGGGATGGCTACACCTTC
v_gene: TRBV24-1
abundance: NA
j_gene: TRBJ1-2
d_gene: TRBD1

CDR3aa: CAWSRGGMNTEAFF
CDR3nt: TGTGCCTGGAGTCGTGGGGGGATGAACACTGAAGCTTTCTTT
v_gene: TRBV30
abundance: NA
j_gene: TRBJ1-1
d_gene: NA

CDR3aa: CASSPGQGRNTIYF
CDR3nt: TGTGCCAGCTCACCCGGACAGGGGAGAAACACCATATATTTT
v_gene: TRBV18
abundance: once
j_gene: TRBJ1-3
d_gene: TRBD1

CDR3aa: CASSFGDRDYGYTF
CDR3nt: TGCGCCAGCAGCTTCGGCGACAGGGACTATGGCTACACCTTC
v_gene: TRBV5-1
abundance: NA
j_gene: TRBJ1-2
d_gene: TRBD1

CDR3aa: CSVPPRGPRYGYTF
CDR3nt: TGCAGCGTCCCCCCGCGGGGCCCCCGGTATGGCTACACCTTC
v_gene: TRBV29-1
abundance: NA
j_gene: TRBJ1-2
d_gene: NA

CDR3aa: CASSLSGNTGELFF
CDR3nt: TGCGCCAGCAGCTTGTCCGGGAACACCGGGGAGCTGTTTTTT
v_gene: TRBV5-1
abundance: NA
j_gene: TRBJ2-2
d_gene: NA

CDR3aa: CASSQARTTYNEQFF
CDR3nt: TGTGCCAGCAGCCAAGCGCGGACTACCTACAATGAGCAGTTCTTC
v_gene: TRBV14
abundance: NA
j_gene: TRBJ2-1
d_gene: NA

CDR3aa: CASREGGGSYNEQFF
CDR3nt: TGTGCCAGCCGGGAGGGGGGGGGCTCCTACAATGAGCAGTTCTTC
v_gene: TRBV6-6
abundance: NA
j_gene: TRBJ2-1
d_gene: TRBD2

CDR3aa: CATSDGREETQYF
CDR3nt: TGTGCCACCAGTGACGGCAGGGAAGAGACCCAGTACTTC
v_gene: TRBV24-1
abundance: NA
j_gene: TRBJ2-5
d_gene: NA

CDR3aa: CASSTGLAGTQYF
CDR3nt: TGTGCCAGTAGTACGGGACTAGCCGGGACCCAGTACTTC
v_gene: TRBV19
abundance: NA
j_gene: TRBJ2-5
d_gene: TRBD2

CDR3aa: CASGPSGGTDTQYF
CDR3nt: TGTGCCAGCGGTCCGAGCGGGGGGACAGATACGCAGTATTTT
v_gene: TRBV6-5
abundance: NA
j_gene: TRBJ2-3
d_gene: TRBD2

CDR3aa: CASQAGRGRAPDTQYF
CDR3nt: TGTGCCAGCCAGGCGGGGCGCGGGAGGGCCCCAGATACGCAGTATTTT
v_gene: TRBV19
abundance: NA
j_gene: TRBJ2-3
d_gene: TRBD2

CDR3aa: CASSQEARGRSPLHF
CDR3nt: TGCGCCAGCAGCCAAGAGGCCAGGGGTCGATCACCCCTCCACTTT
v_gene: TRBV4-1
abundance: NA
j_gene: TRBJ1-6
d_gene: NA

CDR3aa: CASSYHRTDYNEKLFF
CDR3nt: TGTGCCAGCAGTTATCACCGGACCGACTATAATGAAAAACTGTTTTTT
v_gene: TRBV6-5
abundance: NA
j_gene: TRBJ1-4
d_gene: NA

CDR3aa: CSASRRTSNYGYTF
CDR3nt: TGCAGTGCTAGTCGGAGGACTTCTAACTATGGCTACACCTTC
v_gene: TRBV20-1
abundance: NA
j_gene: TRBJ1-2
d_gene: NA

CDR3aa: CAWSAGNNQPQHF
CDR3nt: TGTGCCTGGAGCGCAGGGAACAATCAGCCCCAGCATTTT
v_gene: TRBV30
abundance: NA
j_gene: TRBJ1-5
d_gene: NA

CDR3aa: CAWSVPGLQGSPLHF
CDR3nt: TGTGCCTGGAGTGTCCCGGGGTTGCAAGGTTCACCCCTCCACTTT
v_gene: TRBV30
abundance: NA
j_gene: TRBJ1-6
d_gene: NA

CDR3aa: CASSLPQISGAFF
CDR3nt: TGTGCCAGCAGTTTACCCCAAATCAGCGGGGCTTTCTTT
v_gene: TRBV28
abundance: NA
j_gene: TRBJ1-1
d_gene: NA

CDR3aa: CASSRPGGSSFDEQYF
CDR3nt: TGCGCCAGCAGCCGCCCGGGGGGCTCCAGTTTTGACGAGCAGTACTTC
v_gene: TRBV5-1
abundance: NA
j_gene: TRBJ2-7
d_gene: NA

CDR3aa: CASSEREGGDTQYF
CDR3nt: TGTGCCAGCAGTGAAAGGGAAGGAGGGGATACGCAGTATTTT
v_gene: TRBV2
abundance: NA
j_gene: TRBJ2-3
d_gene: NA

CDR3aa: CASSEQGYTGELFF
CDR3nt: TGTGCCAGCAGTGAACAGGGCTACACCGGGGAGCTGTTTTTT
v_gene: TRBV6-1
abundance: NA
j_gene: TRBJ2-2
d_gene: NA

CDR3aa: CASSLDGRGFTDTQYF
CDR3nt: TGTGCCAGCAGCTTAGACGGTCGGGGATTCACAGATACGCAGTATTTT
v_gene: TRBV11-2
abundance: NA
j_gene: TRBJ2-3
d_gene: NA

CDR3aa: CASSLDSGRTYNEQFF
CDR3nt: TGCGCCAGCAGCTTGGATAGCGGGAGGACCTACAATGAGCAGTTCTTC
v_gene: TRBV5-1
abundance: NA
j_gene: TRBJ2-1
d_gene: TRBD2

CDR3aa: CASSPTGVESGEQYF
CDR3nt: TGTGCCAGCAGCCCAACAGGGGTAGAATCGGGCGAGCAGTACTTC
v_gene: TRBV7-3
abundance: NA
j_gene: TRBJ2-7
d_gene: TRBD1

CDR3aa: CASSLETSGIYEQFF
CDR3nt: TGCGCCAGCAGCTTGGAGACTAGCGGGATCTATGAGCAGTTCTTC
v_gene: TRBV5-1
abundance: NA
j_gene: TRBJ2-1
d_gene: TRBD2

CDR3aa: CASSLATVLAQETQYF
CDR3nt: NA
v_gene: TRBV5-1
abundance: NA
j_gene: TRBJ2-5
d_gene: NA